This TCR beta chain was identified during a study of cytotoxic CD8 clonotypes in ibrutinib-treated CLL. Trimming left V 4 bases short and J 3 bases short, with 20 bases between. CDR3 length equals 16 residues. Germline loops: CDR1 SGHDT, CDR2 YYEEEE. Depths of 1 in 200,000 to 1 in 1 million T cells were the sequencing target. Some clones are missing from TCRdb's copy, which holds only in-frame ones; the method was immunoSEQ multiplex PCR. The data show tens of thousands of clones, with 68% seen just once and approximately 5% held by the top ten. The V gene is TRBV5-6, the J gene TRBJ2-7; maybe TRBD1 (5 bases). The clonotype comes from a human donor with chronic lymphocytic leukemia. Sequenced material: PBMCs, taken after 12 months of ibrutinib treatment. CDR3 protein: CASSPTGSSDIYEQYF. CDR3 in DNA: TGTGCCAGCAGCCCCACCGGGTCATCGGACATCTACGAGCAGTACTTC.